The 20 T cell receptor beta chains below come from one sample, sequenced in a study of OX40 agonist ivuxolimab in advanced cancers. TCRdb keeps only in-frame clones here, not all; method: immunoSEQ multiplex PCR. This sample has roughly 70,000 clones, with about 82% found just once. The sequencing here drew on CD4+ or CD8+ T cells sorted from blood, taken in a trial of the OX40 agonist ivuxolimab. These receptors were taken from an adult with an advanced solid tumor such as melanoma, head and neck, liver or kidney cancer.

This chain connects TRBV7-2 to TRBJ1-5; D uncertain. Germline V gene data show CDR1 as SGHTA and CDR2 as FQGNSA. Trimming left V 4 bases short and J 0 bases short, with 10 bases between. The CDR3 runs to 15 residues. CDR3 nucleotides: TGTGCCAGCAGCTCAGGCTCCACTAGCAATCAGCCCCAGCATTTT. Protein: CASSSGSTSNQPQHF.

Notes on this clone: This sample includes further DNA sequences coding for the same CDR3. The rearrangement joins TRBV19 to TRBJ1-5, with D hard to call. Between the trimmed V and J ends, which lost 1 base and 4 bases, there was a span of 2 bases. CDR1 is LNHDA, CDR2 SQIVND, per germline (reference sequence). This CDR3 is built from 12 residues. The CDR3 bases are TGTGCCAGTAGTATAGGAAATCAGCCCCAGCATTTT. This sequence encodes CASSIGNQPQHF.

As DNA, the CDR3 is TGTGCCAGCAGCCGCCTAGCAGTTGAGCAGTTCTTC. Residues: CASSRLAVEQFF. The J gene is TRBJ2-1, the V gene TRBV16; possibly TRBD2 for D (5 bases). Germline V gives CDR1 KGHSY, CDR2 FQNENV. The CDR3 is 12 amino acids. Trimming cost V 4 bases and J 9 bases, with 10 bases left between them.

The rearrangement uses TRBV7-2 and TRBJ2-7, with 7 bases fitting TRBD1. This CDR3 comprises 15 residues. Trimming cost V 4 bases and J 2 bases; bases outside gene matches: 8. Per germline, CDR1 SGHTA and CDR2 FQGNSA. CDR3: CASSWDSLEAYEQYF. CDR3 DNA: TGTGCCAGCAGCTGGGACAGCCTTGAGGCCTACGAGCAGTACTTC.

CDR3 sequence (DNA): TGTGCCAGCAACAATGACGGGGGAATCGCGTACGAGCAGTACTTC. Encoded protein: CASNNDGGIAYEQYF. This chain connects TRBV2 to TRBJ2-7; a possible D gene is TRBD2 (6 bases). Germline V gene lookup returns CDR1 SNHLY and CDR2 FYNNEI. Trimming stripped 7 bases from V and 4 bases from J, with 20 bases between. This CDR3 has 15 residues.

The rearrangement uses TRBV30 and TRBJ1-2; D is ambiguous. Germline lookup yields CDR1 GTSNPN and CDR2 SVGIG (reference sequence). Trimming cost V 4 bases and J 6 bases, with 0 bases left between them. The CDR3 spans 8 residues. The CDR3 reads CAWNGYTF. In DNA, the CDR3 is TGTGCCTGGAATGGCTACACCTTC. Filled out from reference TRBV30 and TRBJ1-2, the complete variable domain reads SQTIHQWPATLVQPVGSPLSLECTVEGTSNPNLYWYRQAAGRGLQLLFYSVGIGQISSEVPQNLSASRPQDRQFILSSKKLLLSDSGFYLCAWNGYTFGSGTRLTVV.

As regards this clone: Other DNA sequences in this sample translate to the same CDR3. The CDR3 DNA reads TGTGCCAGCAGCTTAGTTTTCCCTAGCGGGGGAGATCTGACAGATACGCAGTATTTT. It yields the protein CASSLVFPSGGDLTDTQYF. This rearrangement joins TRBV7-9 to TRBJ2-3, with TRBD2 identical over 10 bases. V dropped 1 base and J dropped 3; count of bases not matched to a gene: 13. The CDR3 loop spans 19 amino acids. Germline CDR1 reads SEHNR; CDR2 reads FQNEAQ (reference sequence).

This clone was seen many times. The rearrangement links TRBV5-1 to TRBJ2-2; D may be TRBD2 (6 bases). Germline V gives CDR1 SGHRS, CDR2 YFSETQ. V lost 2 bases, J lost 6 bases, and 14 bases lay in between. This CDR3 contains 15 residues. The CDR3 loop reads CASSFGTPGPGELFF. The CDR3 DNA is TGCGCCAGCAGCTTCGGGACTCCCGGACCCGGGGAGCTGTTTTTT. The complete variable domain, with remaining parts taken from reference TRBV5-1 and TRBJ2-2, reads KAGVTQTPRYLIKTRGQQVTLSCSPISGHRSVSWYQQTPGQGLQFLFEYFSETQRNKGNFPGRFSGRQFSNSRSEMNVSTLELGDSALYLCASSFGTPGPGELFFGEGSRLTVL.

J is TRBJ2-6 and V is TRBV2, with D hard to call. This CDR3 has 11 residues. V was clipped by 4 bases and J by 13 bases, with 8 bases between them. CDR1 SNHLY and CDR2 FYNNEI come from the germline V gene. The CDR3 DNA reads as TGTGCCAGCAGTGCCCCCGGTGTCCTGACTTTC. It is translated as CASSAPGVLTF.

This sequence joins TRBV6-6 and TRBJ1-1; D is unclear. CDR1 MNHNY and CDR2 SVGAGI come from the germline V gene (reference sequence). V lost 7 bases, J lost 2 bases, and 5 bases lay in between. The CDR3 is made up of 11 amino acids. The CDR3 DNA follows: TGTGCCAGCAAGACAAACACTGAAGCTTTCTTT. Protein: CASKTNTEAFF.

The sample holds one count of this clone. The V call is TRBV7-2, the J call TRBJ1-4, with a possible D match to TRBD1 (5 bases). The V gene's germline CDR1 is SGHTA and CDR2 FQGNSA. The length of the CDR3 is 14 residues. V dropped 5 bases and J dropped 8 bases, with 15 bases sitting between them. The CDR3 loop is CASSPMGRREKLFF. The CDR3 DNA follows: TGTGCCAGCAGCCCAATGGGGCGGAGGGAAAAACTGTTTTTT.

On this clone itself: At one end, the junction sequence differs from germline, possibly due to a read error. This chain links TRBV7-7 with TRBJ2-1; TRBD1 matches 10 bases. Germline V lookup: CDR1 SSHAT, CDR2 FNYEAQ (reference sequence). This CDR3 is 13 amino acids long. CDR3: CASSRTGGNEQFF. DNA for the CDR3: TGTGCTAGCAGTCGGACAGGGGGCAATGAGCAGTTCTTC.

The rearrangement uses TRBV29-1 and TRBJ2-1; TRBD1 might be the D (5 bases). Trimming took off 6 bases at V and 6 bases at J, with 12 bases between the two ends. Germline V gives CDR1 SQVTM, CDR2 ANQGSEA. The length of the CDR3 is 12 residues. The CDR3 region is CSVRVPGNEQFF. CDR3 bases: TGCAGCGTCAGGGTTCCGGGCAATGAGCAGTTCTTC.

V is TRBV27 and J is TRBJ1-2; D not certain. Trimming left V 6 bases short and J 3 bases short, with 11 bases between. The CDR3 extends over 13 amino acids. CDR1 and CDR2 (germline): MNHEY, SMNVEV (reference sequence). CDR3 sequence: CASRFSGDYGYTF. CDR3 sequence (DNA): TGTGCCAGCAGGTTCAGTGGGGACTATGGCTACACCTTC.

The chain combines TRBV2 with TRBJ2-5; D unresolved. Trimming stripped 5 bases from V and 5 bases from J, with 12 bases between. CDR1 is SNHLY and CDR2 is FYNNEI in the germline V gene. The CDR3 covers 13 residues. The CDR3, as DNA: TGTGCCAGCAGTCGGGTGTTCGGGGAGACCCAGTACTTC. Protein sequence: CASSRVFGETQYF.

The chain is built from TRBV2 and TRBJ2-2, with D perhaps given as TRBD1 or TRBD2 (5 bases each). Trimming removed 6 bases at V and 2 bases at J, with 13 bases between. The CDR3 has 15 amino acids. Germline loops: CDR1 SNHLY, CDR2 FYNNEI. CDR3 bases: TGTGCCAGCAGGGAGAGGGACCTTAACACCGGGGAGCTGTTTTTT. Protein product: CASRERDLNTGELFF. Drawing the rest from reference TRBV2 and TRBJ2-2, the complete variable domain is EPEVTQTPSHQVTQMGQEVILRCVPISNHLYFYWYRQILGQKVEFLVSFYNNEISEKSEIFDDQFSVERPDGSNFTLKIRSTKLEDSAMYFCASRERDLNTGELFFGEGSRLTVL.

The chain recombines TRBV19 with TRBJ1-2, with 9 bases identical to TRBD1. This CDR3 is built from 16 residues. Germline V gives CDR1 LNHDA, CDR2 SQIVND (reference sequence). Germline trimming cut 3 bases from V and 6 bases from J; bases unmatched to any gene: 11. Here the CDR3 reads CASSIMGGQGSHGYTF. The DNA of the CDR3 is TGTGCCAGTAGTATTATGGGAGGACAGGGGAGTCATGGCTACACCTTC. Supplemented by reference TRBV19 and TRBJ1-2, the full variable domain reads DGGITQSPKYLFRKEGQNVTLSCEQNLNHDAMYWYRQDPGQGLRLIYYSQIVNDFQKGDIAEGYSVSREKKESFPLTVTSAQKNPTAFYLCASSIMGGQGSHGYTFGSGTRLTVV.

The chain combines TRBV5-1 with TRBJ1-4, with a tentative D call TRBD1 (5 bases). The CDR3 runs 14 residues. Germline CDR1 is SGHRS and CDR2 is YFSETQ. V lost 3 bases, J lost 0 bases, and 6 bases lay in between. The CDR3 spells CASSSTATNEKLFF. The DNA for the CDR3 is TGCGCCAGCAGCTCGACAGCAACTAATGAAAAACTGTTTTTT.

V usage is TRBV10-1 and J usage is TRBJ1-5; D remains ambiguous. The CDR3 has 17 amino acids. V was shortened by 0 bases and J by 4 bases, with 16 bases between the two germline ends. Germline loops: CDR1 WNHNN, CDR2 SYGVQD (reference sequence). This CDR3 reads CASSESTPDGLNQPQHF. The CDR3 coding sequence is TGCGCCAGCAGTGAGTCGACTCCCGATGGGTTGAATCAGCCCCAGCATTTT.

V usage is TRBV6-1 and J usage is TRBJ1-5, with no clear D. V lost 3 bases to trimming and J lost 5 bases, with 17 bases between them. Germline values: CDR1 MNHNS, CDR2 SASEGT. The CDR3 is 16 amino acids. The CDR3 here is CASSEVETLPYQPQHF. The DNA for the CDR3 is TGTGCCAGCAGTGAGGTCGAGACACTCCCCTATCAGCCCCAGCATTTT.